This entry concerns a single TCR beta chain. The antigen is not known. The study ran its PCR with 60 Vbeta and 13 Jbeta primers. Original processing notes: Unique TCR beta chains numbered roughly 80 million in a later analysis, with 10 million to 14 million shared. Only in-frame clones appear in the TCRdb table, and some are missing; sequencing was by immunoSEQ multiplex PCR. V and J calls and clone size are given by that table; D and trimming were obtained from the DNA. The sample has 95,000 to 150,000 clones; 80% are singletons. The germline V gene has CDR1 SNHLY and CDR2 FYNNEI. The CDR3 length is 11 residues. V was shortened by 6 bases and J by 8 bases, with 8 bases between the two germline ends. The data belong to a study of cytomegalovirus exposure and HLA in healthy donors. Notes on the study in general: In a later analysis, an Asian-associated ancestry cluster reportedly showed fewer N-insertions than the approximately 610-donor mean. In vitro testing confirmed a few CMV-associated chains as specific for CMV antigens. With further analysis later on, most CMV-associated TCR beta chains appeared HLA-restricted.

What was sequenced was PBMCs. The rearrangement joins TRBV2 to TRBJ1-5; perhaps TRBD1 as D (5 bases). This sequence originates from a female donor in good health and CMV-seronegative. The chain's CDR3 is CASRGGEPQHF. The CDR3 bases are TGTGCCAGCAGGGGGGGGGAGCCCCAGCATTTT. The full variable domain, rest sourced from reference TRBV2 and TRBJ1-5, is EPEVTQTPSHQVTQMGQEVILRCVPISNHLYFYWYRQILGQKVEFLVSFYNNEISEKSEIFDDQFSVERPDGSNFTLKIRSTKLEDSAMYFCASRGGEPQHFGDGTRLSIL.